This T cell receptor (beta chain) emerged from a study of blood T cell repertoires in COVID-19. For the study at large: There were acute and convalescent COVID-19 samples, and they came from the United States, Italy and Spain.

Original handling: From reference gene primer amplification, estimates of nucleated cell counts were derived. Profiling relied on immunoSEQ multiplex PCR, and the TCRdb table lists in-frame clones only, not all of them. V and J calls and clone size are those listed in that table; D and trimming were worked out from the DNA. This sample has roughly 57,000 clones; roughly 77% occur once, and the top ten carry around 42%. CDR1 is SGDLS, CDR2 YYNGEE, per germline. This CDR3 has 14 amino acids. Trimming removed 4 bases from V and 0 bases from J, with 10 bases in between. The receptor was derived from a man between 65 and 85 years old with active or convalescent COVID-19. The chain joins TRBV9 to TRBJ1-1, with D perhaps TRBD1 (5 bases). Sequencing was performed on peripheral blood. CDR3: CASSPTGVNTEAFF. DNA of the CDR3: TGTGCCAGCAGCCCCACAGGAGTGAACACTGAAGCTTTCTTT.